This TCR beta chain is from a study of Ad26.COV2.S vaccination and SARS-CoV-2 variants. Study-wide background: The study gave Ad26.COV2.S intramuscularly, once or twice 56 days apart. Findings of the study overall: Estimates derived from TCR breadth and depth analyses may have underestimated total T cell responses. Placebo recipients showed lower spike-specific TCR breadth than vaccinees. The study found similar non-spike TCR breadth in vaccine and placebo recipients.

Germline CDR1 LNHDA, CDR2 SQIVND (reference sequence). The junction had 2 bases not matched to a gene; V was cut back by 5 bases and J by 2 bases. The CDR3 runs 14 residues. Points on this clone: Its antigen remains unidentified.

The sample's treatment: over 15 received Ad26.COV2.S at low or high dose, single or two shots; roughly five received placebo; per-sample allocation not given. Sampling was performed 63 days after the first vaccine or placebo injection. Here immunoSEQ multiplex PCR was the method, and the copy in TCRdb shows in-frame clones only, minus some. This sample yields some 480,000 clones, of which around 90% are seen a single time; 9.5% to 15% belongs to the top ten. The sequences come from peripheral blood, collected in a trial of Ad26.COV2.S vaccine versus placebo. This chain connects TRBV19 to TRBJ1-2; 10 bases are a match to TRBD1. This sequence originates from a person between 18 and 65 years old who received the Ad26.COV2.S COVID-19 vaccine or a placebo. The CDR3 spells CASSLGQGNYGYTF. Here the CDR3 DNA reads TGTGCCAGTAGTTTGGGACAGGGGAACTATGGCTACACCTTC. The full variable domain, in which reference TRBV19 and TRBJ1-2 provide the parts outside the CDR3, is DGGITQSPKYLFRKEGQNVTLSCEQNLNHDAMYWYRQDPGQGLRLIYYSQIVNDFQKGDIAEGYSVSREKKESFPLTVTSAQKNPTAFYLCASSLGQGNYGYTFGSGTRLTVV.